This entry is about one T cell receptor (beta chain). The sample is drawn from a study of T cell changes during pregnancy in multiple sclerosis. TCRdb keeps only in-frame clones here, not all; method: immunoSEQ multiplex PCR. The sample carries 70,000 or so clones, around nine tenths recorded once. The sequence was obtained from a female donor with multiple sclerosis, enrolled in a pregnancy study. This specimen was CD4+ T cells from peripheral blood mononuclear cells, taken after pregnancy.

The CDR3 nucleotides read TGTGCCAGTAGTGCTGAAGGGAGACGCAATCAGCCCCAGCATTTT. This translates into CASSAEGRRNQPQHF. The chain is built from TRBV19 and TRBJ1-5; D call uncertain. Per the germline V gene, CDR1 is LNHDA and CDR2 is SQIVND (reference sequence). The CDR3 has 15 amino acids. Deletions cut 5 bases from V and 2 bases from J, with 13 bases between.